There are many counts of the clone carrying this TCR beta chain. The data were taken from a study of cytomegalovirus exposure and HLA in healthy donors. PCR employed 60 Vbeta and 13 Jbeta primers. Sequencing used immunoSEQ multiplex PCR; TCRdb keeps in-frame clones, though not all of them. The table has about 94,000 clones, less than 8% seen once. The CDR3 spans 15 residues. V gave up 4 bases and J gave up 8 bases; unmatched junction bases: 10. The germline V gene encodes CDR1 SNHLY and CDR2 FYNNEI. This chain links TRBV2 with TRBJ2-3, with 9 bases matching TRBD2. Sequenced: PBMCs. The receptor comes from a middle-aged man in good health and CMV-seronegative. CDR3 in amino acids: CASSGSSGGRGTQYF. CDR3 nucleotide sequence: TGTGCCAGCAGTGGTAGTAGCGGGGGTCGTGGTACGCAGTATTTT.